These T cell receptor beta chains were read from a single sample in a study of T-cell memory formation after mild COVID-19. TCRdb independently ran MiXCR on the 5' RACE reads; one entry per CDR3 protein. This sample has tens of thousands of distinct CDR3 sequences, with roughly 15% found just once. Sequences were obtained from PBMCs or a T cell subset sorted from them (not recorded which). These receptors were taken from an adult who had mild COVID-19 (a few samples of this study predate the infection). Cell type and time point are not known. Each CDR3 is given with its conserved first and last residue. D genes are given only for firm matches. Some rows have no size entry. The others give once, few or many, or a class for an expanded clone.

V gene	J gene	D gene	clone size	CDR3 protein	CDR3 DNA
TRBV11-2	TRBJ1-5	.	many	CASSLNTISNQPQHF	TGTGCCAGCAGCTTAAACACCATTAGCAATCAGCCCCAGCATTTT
TRBV5-1	TRBJ1-6	.	.	CASSPSSSYNSPLHF	TGCGCCAGCAGCCCTTCTTCCTCCTATAATTCACCCCTCCACTTT
TRBV20-1	TRBJ1-3	.	many	CSARPQGMDTIYF	TGCAGTGCTAGACCTCAGGGAATGGACACCATATATTTT
TRBV7-2	TRBJ2-1	TRBD2	many	CASSLRYAGGPRGNEQFF	TGTGCCAGCAGCTTACGTTATGCGGGAGGCCCCCGAGGGAATGAGCAGTTCTTC
TRBV3-1	TRBJ2-3	.	many	CASSQEVPSMAQYF	TGTGCCAGCAGCCAAGAGGTACCTTCCATGGCGCAGTATTTT
TRBV9	TRBJ2-5	TRBD2	medium-sized	CASSVGAGYQETQYF	TGTGCCAGCAGCGTGGGAGCGGGGTACCAAGAGACCCAGTACTTC
TRBV5-1	TRBJ2-1	TRBD2	many	CASSLGAGAYNEQFF	TGCGCCAGCAGCTTGGGCGCGGGAGCCTACAATGAGCAGTTCTTC
TRBV7-9	TRBJ2-3	TRBD2	few	CASSPVKAGGADTQYF	TGTGCCAGCAGCCCCGTCAAGGCGGGGGGGGCAGATACGCAGTATTTT
TRBV9	TRBJ2-7	.	many	CASSVASQGSEQYF	TGTGCCAGCAGCGTAGCTAGTCAAGGGAGCGAGCAGTACTTC
TRBV7-9	TRBJ1-1	.	many	CASSYPQAPRGTEAFF	TGTGCCAGCAGCTACCCTCAGGCCCCACGGGGCACTGAAGCTTTCTTT
TRBV5-1	TRBJ2-1	TRBD2	medium-sized	CASSLPATSGSTYNEQFF	TGCGCCAGCAGCTTACCGGCGACTAGCGGGAGTACCTACAATGAGCAGTTCTTC
TRBV5-1	TRBJ2-1	TRBD2	many	CASSPGGTTTDEQFF	TGCGCCAGCAGCCCGGGGGGGACCACTACAGATGAGCAGTTCTTC
TRBV7-2	TRBJ2-7	TRBD1	many	CASSPIRDSHREQYF	TGTGCCAGCAGCCCGATTCGGGACAGTCACCGCGAGCAGTACTTC
TRBV7-9	TRBJ1-3	.	many	CASSPPEGPRSGNTIYF	TGTGCCAGCAGCCCCCCAGAAGGCCCCCGCTCTGGAAACACCATATATTTT
TRBV5-1	TRBJ2-1	TRBD2	many	CASSLAGGAFSYNEQFF	TGCGCCAGCAGCTTGGCCGGGGGGGCCTTTTCCTACAATGAGCAGTTCTTC
TRBV3-1	TRBJ2-7	TRBD2	many	CASSQPGLVIDEQYF	TGTGCCAGCAGCCAACCGGGACTAGTGATTGACGAGCAGTACTTC
TRBV5-1	TRBJ1-1	.	many	CASTPGDRNTEAFF	TGCGCCAGCACTCCCGGGGACCGGAACACTGAAGCTTTCTTT
TRBV6-9	TRBJ1-1	.	many	CATPGVMNTEAFF	TGTGCCACCCCCGGGGTGATGAACACTGAAGCTTTCTTT
TRBV7-6	TRBJ2-7	.	.	CASSSRSGHYEQYF	TGTGCCAGCAGCTCGCGCAGCGGACACTACGAGCAGTACTTC